This TCR beta chain was identified in a study of blood T cell repertoires in COVID-19. At the level of the study: Acute and convalescent COVID-19 specimens originated in the United States, Italy and Spain. Sample material is recorded as cDNA or gDNA derived from T cells, B-cell-depleted T cells, or PBMCs.

As for this clone: Other DNA sequences in this specimen translate into the identical CDR3.

Under the authors' procedure: Reference gene primer amplification gave nucleated cell count estimates. Clones were read by immunoSEQ multiplex PCR, and TCRdb kept only the in-frame ones, dropping some. The V and J calls and the clone size are those of that table, but D and trimming were determined from the DNA. The data hold over 150,000 clones, with around nine tenths observed a single time. Germline lookup yields CDR1 KGHSH and CDR2 LQKENI. Trimming stripped 3 bases from V and 1 base from J, with 7 bases between. CDR3 size: 14 residues. The sequencing sample was made of peripheral blood. This TCR came from a woman between 18 and 30 years old who had recovered from COVID-19. This chain uses TRBV18 with TRBJ1-5, with D possibly TRBD1 on 5 matching bases. DNA for the CDR3: TGTGCCAGCTCACCGGGGGGAAGCAATCAGCCCCAGCATTTT. Translating it yields CASSPGGSNQPQHF.